The TCR beta chain described here comes from a study of glioma-infiltrating T cells after dendritic cell vaccination. Across the study: Three intradermal dendritic cell vaccine injections were given every two weeks.

Findings of the study overall: Longer survival after dendritic cell vaccination followed higher pretreatment TIL content.

The CDR3 contains 13 residues. Trimming removed 6 bases at V and 2 bases at J, with 7 bases between. Germline V CDR1 and CDR2: SNHLY, FYNNEI. Time point indicated: after dendritic cell vaccination, including at tumor progression/relapse. Primers: 60 V beta forward and 13 J beta reverse. Using immunoSEQ multiplex PCR, the repertoire was profiled, and TCRdb retains in-frame clones only, with some absent. Counted here are 70,000 to 100,000 clones, roughly 80% occurring once; the ten biggest clones make up 6.8%. Worth noting for this clone: Its target is not known.

The clonotype was recovered from a human donor with glioblastoma. The sequences come from blood, collected after dendritic cell vaccination. This chain joins TRBV2 and TRBJ1-4; possibly TRBD1 for D (6 bases). The CDR3 is CASSGQTNEKLFF. In nucleotides, the CDR3 is TGTGCCAGCAGCGGACAGACTAATGAAAAACTGTTTTTT.